Sequencing of this T cell receptor beta chain was carried out in a study of blood T cell repertoires in COVID-19. Study-level information: There were acute and convalescent COVID-19 samples, and they came from the United States, Italy and Spain.

In the original workflow: Amplified reference gene primers provided the basis for estimating nucleated cell counts. The data were produced by immunoSEQ multiplex PCR, yet TCRdb's version contains in-frame clones alone and is incomplete. The V and J calls and clone size were taken over from that table, and D and trimming were inferred from the DNA. The sample yields approximately 210,000 clones, 80% seen once. In assigning cohorts, the study relied on participant-reported clinical history. The sequence derives from a man younger than 45 with acute COVID-19. The sequencing input was PBMCs or T cells enriched from blood (not recorded which).

In nucleotides, the CDR3 is TGTGCTAGTGGTACCAAAACCCCGGGACAGGGTAATTCACCCCTCCACTTT. Translating gives CASGTKTPGQGNSPLHF. The rearrangement joins TRBV12-5 to TRBJ1-6; TRBD1 aligns across 9 bases. The CDR3 is 17 residues long. From germline, CDR1 is LGHNT and CDR2 FRNRAP. With 5 bases clipped from V and 6 bases from J, the junction kept 11 bases outside the gene matches.